This T cell receptor (beta chain) was recovered during a study of radiation and T cells in renal cell carcinoma. For the study at large: Nephrectomy followed 15 Gy stereotactic body radiation by 4 weeks. Findings and limits, study-wide: Top tumor clonotypes rose in blood 2 weeks post-radiation, then contracted.

The J segment lost 8 bases and the V segment lost 3 bases, leaving 9 bases of the junction unmatched. The CDR3 extends over 16 amino acids. Germline-derived CDR1 and CDR2 are SGHTA and FQGNSA. Comments on this clone: Its target is not known.

This table comes from immunoSEQ multiplex PCR, and its TCRdb copy is limited to in-frame clones, with some not included. The sample shows approximately 90,000 clones, approximately 86% of them seen only once. The time point denotes: baseline pretreatment blood. Specified treatment: 15 Gy SBRT to primary tumor, nephrectomy 4 weeks later. Clear cell pathology was present in this patient's renal cell carcinoma. The V and J genes are TRBV7-2 and TRBJ2-2; 10 positions agree with TRBD2. The clonotype comes from a man aged 45-65 years with renal cell carcinoma. The sequencing here drew on blood, taken from a patient whose treatment included radiotherapy and nephrectomy. CDR3 sequence: CASSFVAGGSRGELFF. The CDR3 bases are TGTGCCAGCAGCTTTGTAGCGGGGGGCTCACGAGGGGAGCTGTTTTTT.